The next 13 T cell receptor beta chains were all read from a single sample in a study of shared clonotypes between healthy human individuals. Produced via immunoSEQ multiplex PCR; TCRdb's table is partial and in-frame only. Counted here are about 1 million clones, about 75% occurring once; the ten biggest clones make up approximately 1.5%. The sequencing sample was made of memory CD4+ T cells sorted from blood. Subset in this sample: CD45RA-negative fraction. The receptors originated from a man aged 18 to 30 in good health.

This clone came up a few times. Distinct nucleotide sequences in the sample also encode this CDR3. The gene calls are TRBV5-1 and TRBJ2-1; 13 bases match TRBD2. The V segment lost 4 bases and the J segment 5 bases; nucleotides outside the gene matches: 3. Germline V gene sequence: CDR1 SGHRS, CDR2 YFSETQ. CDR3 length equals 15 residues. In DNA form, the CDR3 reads TGCGCCAGCAGCACACTAGCGGGGGGGCACAATGAGCAGTTCTTC. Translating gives CASSTLAGGHNEQFF.

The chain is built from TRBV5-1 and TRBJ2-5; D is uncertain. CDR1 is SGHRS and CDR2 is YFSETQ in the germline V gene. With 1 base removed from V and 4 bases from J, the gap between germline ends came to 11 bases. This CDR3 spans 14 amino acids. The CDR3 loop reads CASSLRVSGETQYF. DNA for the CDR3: TGCGCCAGCAGCTTGAGGGTATCAGGAGAGACCCAGTACTTC.

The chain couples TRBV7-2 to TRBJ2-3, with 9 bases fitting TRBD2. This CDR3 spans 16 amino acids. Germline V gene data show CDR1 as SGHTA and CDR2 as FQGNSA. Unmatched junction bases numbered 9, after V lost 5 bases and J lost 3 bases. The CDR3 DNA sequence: TGTGCCAGCAGCCCTTATAGCGGGAGTAAAACAGATACGCAGTATTTT. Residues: CASSPYSGSKTDTQYF.

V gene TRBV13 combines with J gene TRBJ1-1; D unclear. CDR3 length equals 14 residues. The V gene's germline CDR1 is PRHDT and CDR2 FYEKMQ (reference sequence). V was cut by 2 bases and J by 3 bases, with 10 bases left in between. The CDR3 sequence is CASSLRRVYTEAFF. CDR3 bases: TGTGCCAGCAGCTTACGGCGAGTCTACACTGAAGCTTTCTTT.

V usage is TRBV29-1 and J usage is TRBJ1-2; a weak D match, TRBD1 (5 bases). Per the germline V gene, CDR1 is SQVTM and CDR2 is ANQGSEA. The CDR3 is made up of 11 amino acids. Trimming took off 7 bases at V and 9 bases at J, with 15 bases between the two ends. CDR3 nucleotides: TGCAGCGCGGGGGATCAGACGAGCTACACCTTC. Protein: CSAGDQTSYTF.

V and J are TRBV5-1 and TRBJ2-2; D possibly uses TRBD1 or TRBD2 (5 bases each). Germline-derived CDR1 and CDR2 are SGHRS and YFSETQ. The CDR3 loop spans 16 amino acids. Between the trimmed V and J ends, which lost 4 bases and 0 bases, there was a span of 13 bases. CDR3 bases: TGCGCCAGCAGCCCCGGGACGCTAGCGAACACCGGGGAGCTGTTTTTT. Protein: CASSPGTLANTGELFF.

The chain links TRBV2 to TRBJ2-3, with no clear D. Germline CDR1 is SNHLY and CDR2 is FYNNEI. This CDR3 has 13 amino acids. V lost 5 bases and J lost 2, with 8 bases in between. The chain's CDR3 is CASSIAATDTQYF. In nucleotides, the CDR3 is TGTGCCAGCAGTATCGCGGCCACAGATACGCAGTATTTT. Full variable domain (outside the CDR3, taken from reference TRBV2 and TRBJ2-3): EPEVTQTPSHQVTQMGQEVILRCVPISNHLYFYWYRQILGQKVEFLVSFYNNEISEKSEIFDDQFSVERPDGSNFTLKIRSTKLEDSAMYFCASSIAATDTQYFGPGTRLTVL.

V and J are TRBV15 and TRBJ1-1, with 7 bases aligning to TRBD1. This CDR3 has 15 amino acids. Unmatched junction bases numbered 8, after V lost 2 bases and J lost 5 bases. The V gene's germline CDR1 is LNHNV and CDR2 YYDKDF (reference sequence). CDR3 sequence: CATSRRKTGWTEAFF. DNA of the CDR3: TGTGCCACCAGCAGAAGAAAGACAGGGTGGACTGAAGCTTTCTTT.

The CDR3 region has the DNA TGTGCCTGGAGTTTGCAGGGGAGGAATCAGCCCCAGCATTTT. This encodes CAWSLQGRNQPQHF. V and J are TRBV30 and TRBJ1-5; D is perhaps TRBD1 (6 bases). Germline V gene sequence: CDR1 GTSNPN, CDR2 SVGIG (reference sequence). The CDR3 is 14 amino acids. Trimming took 2 bases from V and 4 from J, leaving 12 bases between them.

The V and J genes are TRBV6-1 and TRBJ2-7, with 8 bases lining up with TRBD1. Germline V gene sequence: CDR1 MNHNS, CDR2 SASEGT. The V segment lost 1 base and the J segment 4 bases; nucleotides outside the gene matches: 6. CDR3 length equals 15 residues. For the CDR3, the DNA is TGTGCCAGCAGTGAAGTAGGAACAGGGGGGTACGAGCAGTACTTC. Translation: CASSEVGTGGYEQYF.

The CDR3 bases are TGTGCCAGCAGTTGGACCCCGGTTAGAAACACTGAAGCTTTCTTT. As protein: CASSWTPVRNTEAFF. The genes are TRBV6-6 and TRBJ1-1; no reliable D call. The CDR3 is 15 residues long. Germline-derived CDR1 and CDR2 are MNHNY and SVGAGI (reference sequence). Trimming pared 4 bases from V and 2 bases from J, leaving 14 bases between.

The CDR3 loop is CASSPRNTGSSNQPQHF. The DNA of the CDR3 is TGTGCCAGCAGCCCCAGGAACACAGGGAGTAGCAATCAGCCCCAGCATTTT. This rearrangement joins TRBV4-2 to TRBJ1-5, with a weak D call TRBD1 (6 bases). V was clipped by 4 bases and J by 0 bases, with 16 bases between them. The CDR3 covers 17 residues. Germline V gives CDR1 LGHNA, CDR2 YNFKEQ.

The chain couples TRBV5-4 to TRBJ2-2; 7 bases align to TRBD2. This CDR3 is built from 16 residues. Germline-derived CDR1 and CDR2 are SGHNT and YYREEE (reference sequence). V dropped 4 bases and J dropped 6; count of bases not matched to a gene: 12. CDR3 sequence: CASSKVGLTKPGELFF. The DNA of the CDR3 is TGTGCCAGCAGCAAGGTGGGACTAACCAAACCCGGGGAGCTGTTTTTT. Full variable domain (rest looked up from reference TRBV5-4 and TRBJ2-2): ETGVTQSPTHLIKTRGQQVTLRCSSQSGHNTVSWYQQALGQGPQFIFQYYREEENGRGNFPPRFSGLQFPNYSSELNVNALELDDSALYLCASSKVGLTKPGELFFGEGSRLTVL.